What follows are 27 T cell receptor beta chains derived from one specimen sequenced in a study of OX40 agonist ivuxolimab in advanced cancers. TCRdb's copy holds only in-frame clones and misses some; the assay was immunoSEQ multiplex PCR. The sample lists fewer than 50,000 clones, around 90% occurring once. Material: CD4+ or CD8+ T cells sorted from blood, obtained in a trial of the OX40 agonist ivuxolimab. These TCRs come from an adult with an advanced solid tumor such as melanoma, head and neck, liver or kidney cancer.

The gene calls are TRBV20-1 and TRBJ2-7; D gene unclear. Germline V gene data show CDR1 as DFQATT and CDR2 as SNEGSKA (reference sequence). The CDR3 consists of 11 residues. The V gene lost 3 bases and the J gene lost 4 bases, with 7 bases spanning the gap. The DNA for the CDR3 is TGCAGTGCTAGGGAAGGTTACGAGCAGTACGTC. It translates to CSAREGYEQYV.

V is TRBV10-3 and J is TRBJ1-1; weak D call: TRBD1 (5 bases). The germline V gene has CDR1 ENHRY and CDR2 SYGVKD. The CDR3 length is 13 residues. V was trimmed by 6 bases and J by 1 base, leaving 9 bases between them. The CDR3 loop reads CAIRRDSNTEAFF. The CDR3 nucleotides are TGTGCCATCAGACGGGACTCGAACACTGAAGCTTTCTTT.

V and J are TRBV27 and TRBJ2-1; D possibly corresponds to TRBD2 (6 bases). The CDR3 sequence is 16 residues long. Per germline, CDR1 MNHEY and CDR2 SMNVEV (reference sequence). The V gene lost 3 bases and the J gene lost 4 bases, with 16 bases spanning the gap. The CDR3 region has the DNA TGTGCCAGCAGTTTTAGCGGAAGGGTTCCGTACAATGAGCAGTTCTTC. This gives the protein CASSFSGRVPYNEQFF.

The V and J genes are TRBV7-8 and TRBJ2-1; D may be TRBD1 or TRBD2 (5 bases each). The CDR3 is 16 amino acids. Germline CDR1 is SGHVS and CDR2 is FQNEAQ. V was clipped by 1 base and J by 9 bases, with 19 bases between them. CDR3 in amino acids: CASSLVVAGASREQFF. DNA for the CDR3: TGTGCCAGCAGCTTAGTCGTCGCCGGGGCCAGCCGTGAGCAGTTCTTC.

The chain carries TRBV6-5 and TRBJ2-5, with D unresolved. V was pared by 6 bases and J by 2 bases, with 13 bases between. CDR3 length: 14 residues. Germline V gives CDR1 MNHEY, CDR2 SVGAGI. The CDR3 sequence is CASSPISKQETQYF. The CDR3 nucleotides read TGTGCCAGCAGCCCTATCAGTAAGCAAGAGACCCAGTACTTC.

The chain recombines TRBV5-6 with TRBJ2-7; D call uncertain. CDR3 length equals 13 residues. Germline CDR1 is SGHDT and CDR2 is YYEEEE. V lost 0 bases and J lost 6, with 10 bases in between. The CDR3 here is CASSLGRSSEQYV. In nucleotides, the CDR3 is TGTGCCAGCAGCTTGGGACGGTCAAGCGAGCAGTACGTC.

This chain uses TRBV11-2 with TRBJ2-2, with 8 bases aligning to TRBD2. Per germline, CDR1 SGHAT and CDR2 FQNNGV. The CDR3 loop spans 16 amino acids. J gave up 3 bases and V 5 bases, and 8 bases lay outside the gene matches. The CDR3 loop is CASSPGRGADTGELFF. Written as DNA, the CDR3 is TGTGCCAGCAGCCCCGGGAGGGGGGCCGACACCGGGGAGCTGTTTTTT.

V and J are TRBV13 and TRBJ1-1; a possible D gene is TRBD1 (6 bases). Germline assignment: CDR1 PRHDT and CDR2 FYEKMQ (reference sequence). Trimming cost V 5 bases and J 0 bases, with 10 bases left between them. The CDR3 totals 14 residues. The chain's CDR3 is CASSPGAMNTEAFF. The CDR3 nucleotides are TGTGCCAGCAGCCCGGGGGCCATGAACACTGAAGCTTTCTTT.

The chain joins TRBV7-6 to TRBJ2-2; 8 bases line up with TRBD2. The length of the CDR3 is 16 residues. Germline V CDR1 and CDR2: SGHVS, FNYEAQ. Trimming at V came to 0 bases and at J to 4 bases, leaving 4 bases not matched to a gene. In nucleotides, the CDR3 is TGTGCCAGCAGCTTAGCGAGGCTAGCGGGCACCGGGGAGCTGTTTTTT. It yields the protein CASSLARLAGTGELFF.

This chain uses TRBV29-1 with TRBJ2-1; 8 bases map to TRBD2. The CDR3 has 14 residues. V lost 7 bases and J lost 10; bases outside the gene matches: 15. Germline assignment: CDR1 SQVTM and CDR2 ANQGSEA. This chain's CDR3 is CSAWTSYGQHEQFF. The CDR3 DNA sequence: TGCAGCGCCTGGACTAGCTACGGCCAACACGAGCAGTTCTTC.

The chain links TRBV30 to TRBJ1-1; no definite D call. Trimming left V 2 bases short and J 4 bases short, with 8 bases between. Looked up from germline, CDR1 is GTSNPN and CDR2 is SVGIG (reference sequence). The CDR3 sequence is 12 residues long. CDR3 region: CAWSYRSTEAFF. DNA of the CDR3: TGTGCCTGGAGTTACCGCTCCACTGAAGCTTTCTTT.

The J gene is TRBJ2-1, the V gene TRBV27; D tentatively fits TRBD1 or TRBD2 (5 bases each). The V and J ends lost 2 bases and 7 bases respectively, with 15 bases between them. Germline CDR1 is MNHEY and CDR2 is SMNVEV (reference sequence). The CDR3 loop spans 15 amino acids. This CDR3 reads CASSLRQGTRNEQFF. The CDR3 DNA reads as TGTGCCAGCAGTTTACGGCAGGGAACTAGAAATGAGCAGTTCTTC.

This rearrangement joins TRBV4-3 to TRBJ1-5; 8 bases align to TRBD1. Trimming cost V 4 bases and J 6 bases; bases outside gene matches: 5. The V gene's germline CDR1 is LGHNA and CDR2 YSLEER. The CDR3 has 14 residues. CDR3 region: CASSLDRVGQPQHF. As DNA, the CDR3 is TGCGCCAGCAGCCTGGACAGGGTGGGTCAGCCCCAGCATTTT.

This chain joins TRBV5-4 and TRBJ1-2, with TRBD1 identical over 7 bases. Germline CDR1 SGHNT, CDR2 YYREEE (reference sequence). The CDR3 spans 14 residues. Trimming removed 0 bases from V and 4 bases from J; junction bases left unmatched: 3. The CDR3 sequence is CASSLGDRAYGYTF. The CDR3 nucleotides read TGTGCCAGCAGCTTGGGCGACAGGGCCTATGGCTACACCTTC.

The J gene is TRBJ2-1, the V gene TRBV27; no definite D call. The CDR3 consists of 10 residues. Germline V lookup: CDR1 MNHEY, CDR2 SMNVEV (reference sequence). V was pared by 0 bases and J by 12 bases, with 3 bases between. CDR3 amino acids: CASSLSVQFF. DNA for the CDR3: TGTGCCAGCAGTTTATCGGTGCAGTTCTTC.

V gene TRBV2 combines with J gene TRBJ1-2; 8 nucleotides line up with TRBD1. Per germline, CDR1 SNHLY and CDR2 FYNNEI. This CDR3 spans 15 amino acids. V was clipped by 3 bases and J by 4 bases; unmatched bases: 7. The CDR3: CASSDTTGEFYGYTF. As DNA, the CDR3 is TGTGCCAGCAGTGATACGACAGGGGAATTCTATGGCTACACCTTC.

This chain joins TRBV4-1 and TRBJ2-5; TRBD1 matches 9 bases. The CDR3 length is 21 residues. Per the germline V gene, CDR1 is MGHRA and CDR2 is YSYEKL. V dropped 1 base and J dropped 0; count of bases not matched to a gene: 18. Here the CDR3 reads CASSQGGQGIWSSQYQETQYF. The CDR3 region has the DNA TGCGCCAGCAGCCAAGGAGGACAGGGGATTTGGTCTAGCCAGTACCAAGAGACCCAGTACTTC.

This clone was observed once. The V gene is TRBV28, the J gene TRBJ1-1; D is unclear. V lost 3 bases to trimming and J lost 4 bases, with 6 bases between them. The CDR3 spans 12 residues. The germline CDR1 and CDR2 sequences are MDHEN and SYDVKM. CDR3 nucleotide sequence: TGTGCCAGCAGTTTCGTGGGCACTGAAGCTTTCTTT. This encodes CASSFVGTEAFF.

This chain joins TRBV4-3 and TRBJ1-4, with D possibly being TRBD1 (6 bases). Germline CDR1 and CDR2: LGHNA and YSLEER. This CDR3 has 16 amino acids. V lost 4 bases and J 0 bases, leaving 12 bases between the germline ends. The CDR3 coding sequence is TGCGCCAGCAGCCCCCAGGGGACTGCAACTAATGAAAAACTGTTTTTT. Encoded protein: CASSPQGTATNEKLFF.

This chain links TRBV7-9 with TRBJ2-1; TRBD2 might be the D (6 bases). CDR1 and CDR2 from the germline V gene are SEHNR and FQNEAQ (reference sequence). Trimming left V 3 bases short and J 6 bases short, with 9 bases between. CDR3 length: 13 amino acids. The CDR3 DNA is TGTGCCAGCAGCTTTCCCGGGAGCAATGAGCAGTTCTTC. It specifies CASSFPGSNEQFF. Combining the CDR3 with reference TRBV7-9 and TRBJ2-1 gives the whole variable domain DTGVSQNPRHKITKRGQNVTFRCDPISEHNRLYWYRQTLGQGPEFLTYFQNEAQLEKSRLLSDRFSAERPKGSFSTLEIQRTEQGDSAMYLCASSFPGSNEQFFGPGTRLTVL.

V is TRBV7-2 and J is TRBJ1-5; 8 bases line up with TRBD1. V gave up 5 bases and J gave up 2 bases; unmatched junction bases: 8. The CDR3 totals 16 residues. Germline lookup yields CDR1 SGHTA and CDR2 FQGNSA. The CDR3 DNA is TGTGCCAGCAGCGCCCGGACAGGGCGCGGCAATCAGCCCCAGCATTTT. It encodes CASSARTGRGNQPQHF.

The chain links TRBV18 to TRBJ1-4; D may be TRBD1 (5 bases). CDR1 and CDR2 (germline): KGHSH, LQKENI. V was trimmed by 2 bases and J by 8 bases, leaving 15 bases between them. CDR3 size: 15 residues. Here the CDR3 DNA reads TGTGCCAGCTCACCAGCCTCAGGGACGGGAGAAAAACTGTTTTTT. Amino acid sequence: CASSPASGTGEKLFF.

The chain is built from TRBV12-2 and TRBJ2-1; the table's TRBD1 call for D was not verified on the DNA. TRBV12-2 is flagged as a pseudogene. The CDR3 is 14 residues long. The CDR3 DNA sequence: TGTGCCAGCAGCTCTCTGGGCTCCAACAATGAGCAGTTCTTC. Its protein product is CASSSLGSNNEQFF.

The CDR3 sequence is CASSIGLAAWEQYF. For the CDR3, the DNA is TGTGCCAGCAGCATCGGACTAGCGGCCTGGGAGCAGTACTTC. This rearrangement joins TRBV5-6 to TRBJ2-7, with TRBD2 identical over 10 bases. V lost 4 bases to trimming and J lost 7 bases; unmatched junction nucleotides: 8. The germline CDR1 and CDR2 sequences are SGHDT and YYEEEE. The CDR3 is made up of 14 amino acids. The full variable domain, rest sourced from reference TRBV5-6 and TRBJ2-7, is DAGVTQSPTHLIKTRGQQVTLRCSPKSGHDTVSWYQQALGQGPQFIFQYYEEEERQRGNFPDRFSGHQFPNYSSELNVNALLLGDSALYLCASSIGLAAWEQYFGPGTRLTVT.

This clone is a singleton in its sample. The gene calls are TRBV28 and TRBJ2-1; 9 nucleotides match TRBD2. The CDR3 is 15 amino acids. In germline, CDR1 is MDHEN, CDR2 SYDVKM. V lost 2 bases, J lost 6 bases, and 5 bases stayed unmatched. Here the CDR3 reads CASSLSGGSGNEQFF. In DNA, the CDR3 is TGTGCCAGCAGTTTAAGCGGGGGGTCGGGCAATGAGCAGTTCTTC.

Comments on this clone: Distinct nucleotide sequences in the sample also encode this CDR3. This chain joins TRBV9 and TRBJ1-1, with TRBD1 as a possible D gene (5 bases). The CDR3 extends over 13 amino acids. Per the germline V gene, CDR1 is SGDLS and CDR2 is YYNGEE. The V end lost 0 bases, the J end lost 3 bases, and 6 bases lay between the germline ends. Written as DNA, the CDR3 is TGTGCCAGCAGCGTAGGGGGGGACACTGAAGCTTTCTTT. It specifies CASSVGGDTEAFF. Full variable domain (remainder filled in from reference TRBV9 and TRBJ1-1): DSGVTQTPKHLITATGQRVTLRCSPRSGDLSVYWYQQSLDQGLQFLIQYYNGEERAKGNILERFSAQQFPDLHSELNLSSLELGDSALYFCASSVGGDTEAFFGQGTRLTVV.

The chain recombines TRBV19 with TRBJ2-1, with 12 bases aligning to TRBD2. V was pared by 7 bases and J by 0 bases, with 7 bases of the junction left unmatched. CDR3 length: 17 residues. Germline V gene data show CDR1 as LNHDA and CDR2 as SQIVND (reference sequence). CDR3 sequence: CASKRLAGGFSYNEQFF. For the CDR3, the DNA is TGTGCCAGTAAAAGGCTAGCGGGGGGGTTCTCCTACAATGAGCAGTTCTTC.